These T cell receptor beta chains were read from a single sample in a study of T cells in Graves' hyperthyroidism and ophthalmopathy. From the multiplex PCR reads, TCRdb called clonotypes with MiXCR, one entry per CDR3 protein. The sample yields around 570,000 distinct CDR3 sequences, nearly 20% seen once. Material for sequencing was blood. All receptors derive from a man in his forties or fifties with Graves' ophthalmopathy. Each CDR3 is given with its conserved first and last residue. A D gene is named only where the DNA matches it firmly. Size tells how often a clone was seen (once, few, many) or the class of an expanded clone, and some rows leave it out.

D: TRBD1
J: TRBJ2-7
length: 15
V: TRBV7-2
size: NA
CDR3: CASSYRDRGLHEQYF
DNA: TGTGCCAGCAGCTACCGGGACAGGGGGCTTCACGAGCAGTACTTC

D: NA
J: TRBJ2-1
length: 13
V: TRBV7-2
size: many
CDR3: CASRPPSYNEQFF
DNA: TGTGCCAGCAGGCCACCCTCCTACAATGAGCAGTTCTTC

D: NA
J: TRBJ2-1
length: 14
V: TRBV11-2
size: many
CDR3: CASSLVVGYNEQFF
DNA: TGTGCCAGCAGCTTAGTAGTAGGCTACAATGAGCAGTTCTTC

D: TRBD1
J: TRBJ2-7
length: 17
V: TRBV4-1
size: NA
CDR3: CASSQGTGWSPLEEQYF
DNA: TGCGCCAGCAGCCAAGGGACAGGGTGGTCCCCACTGGAGGAGCAGTACTTC

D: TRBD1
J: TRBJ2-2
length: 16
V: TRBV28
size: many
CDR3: CASSLGTGLRTGELFF
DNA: TGTGCCAGCAGTTTAGGGACAGGGTTGCGCACCGGGGAGCTGTTTTTT

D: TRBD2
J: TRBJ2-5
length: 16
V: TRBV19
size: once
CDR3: CASNQGRASGEETQYF
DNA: TGTGCCAGTAACCAAGGCCGGGCTAGCGGGGAAGAGACCCAGTACTTC

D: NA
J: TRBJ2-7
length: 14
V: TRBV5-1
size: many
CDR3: CASSFRDVALGQYF
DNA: TGCGCCAGCAGCTTCCGGGACGTGGCCCTCGGGCAGTACTTC

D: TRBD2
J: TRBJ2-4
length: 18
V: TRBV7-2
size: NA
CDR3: CASSQGLAGGVGKNIQYF
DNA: TGTGCCAGCAGCCAAGGCCTAGCGGGGGGTGTTGGCAAAAACATTCAGTACTTC

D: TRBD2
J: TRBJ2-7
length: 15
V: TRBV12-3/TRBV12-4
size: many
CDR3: CASSPTSGGSYEQYF
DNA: TGTGCCAGCAGCCCAACTAGCGGGGGTTCCTACGAGCAGTACTTC

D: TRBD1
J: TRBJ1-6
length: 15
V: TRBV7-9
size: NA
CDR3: CASSLFLQGNSPLHF
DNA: TGTGCCAGCAGCTTATTTTTACAGGGGAATTCACCCCTCCACTTT

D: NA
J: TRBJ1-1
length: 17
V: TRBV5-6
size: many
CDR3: CASSHRVWGNPNTEAFF
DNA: TGTGCCAGCAGCCACAGGGTTTGGGGGAACCCGAACACTGAAGCTTTCTTT

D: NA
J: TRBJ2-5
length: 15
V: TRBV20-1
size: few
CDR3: CSARNRLTAQETQYF
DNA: TGCAGTGCTAGAAACCGCCTCACAGCCCAAGAGACCCAGTACTTC

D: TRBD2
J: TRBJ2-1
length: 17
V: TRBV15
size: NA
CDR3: CATSRVTSGRSSNEQFF
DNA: TGTGCCACCAGCAGAGTAACTAGCGGGAGGAGCTCTAATGAGCAGTTCTTC

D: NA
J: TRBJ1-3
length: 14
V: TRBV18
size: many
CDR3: CASSPSRSGNTIYF
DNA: TGTGCCAGCTCACCATCCCGCTCTGGAAACACCATATATTTT

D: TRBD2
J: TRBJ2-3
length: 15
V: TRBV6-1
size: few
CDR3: CASWRTSGGTDTQYF
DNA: TGTGCCAGCTGGAGGACTAGCGGGGGCACAGATACGCAGTATTTT

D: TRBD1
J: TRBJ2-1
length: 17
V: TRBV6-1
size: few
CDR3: CASSLVVQGMANNEQFF
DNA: TGTGCCAGCAGTCTGGTAGTACAGGGGATGGCAAATAATGAGCAGTTCTTC

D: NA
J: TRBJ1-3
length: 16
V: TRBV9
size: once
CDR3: CASSVAMGSPGNTIYF
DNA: TGTGCCAGCAGCGTAGCTATGGGGAGCCCTGGAAACACCATATATTTT

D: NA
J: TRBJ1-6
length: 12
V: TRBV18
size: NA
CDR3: CASSPQDSPLHF
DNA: TGTGCCAGCTCACCACAGGATTCACCCCTCCACTTT

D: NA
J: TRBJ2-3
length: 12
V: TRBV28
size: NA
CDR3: CASSFDTDTQYF
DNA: TGTGCCAGCAGTTTTGATACAGATACGCAGTATTTT

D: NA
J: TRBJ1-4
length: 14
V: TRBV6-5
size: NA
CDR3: CASSYSDAVEKLFF
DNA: TGTGCCAGCAGTTACTCGGACGCAGTTGAAAAACTGTTTTTT

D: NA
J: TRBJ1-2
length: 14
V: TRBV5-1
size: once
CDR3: CASNPQGHDYGYTF
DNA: TGCGCCTCCAACCCCCAGGGCCATGACTATGGCTACACCTTC

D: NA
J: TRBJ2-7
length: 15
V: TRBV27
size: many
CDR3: CASSLSLAVPYEQYF
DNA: TGTGCCAGCAGTTTATCATTGGCGGTCCCCTACGAGCAGTACTTC

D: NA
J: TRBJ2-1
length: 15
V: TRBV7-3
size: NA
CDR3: CASSSGWGGINEQFF
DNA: TGTGCCAGCAGCTCGGGGTGGGGGGGCATCAATGAGCAGTTCTTC

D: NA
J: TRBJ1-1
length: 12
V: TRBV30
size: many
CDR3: CAWSRSNTEAFF
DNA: TGTGCCTGGAGTCGGAGTAACACTGAAGCTTTCTTT

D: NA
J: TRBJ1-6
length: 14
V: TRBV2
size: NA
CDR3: CASTPDSRGSPLHF
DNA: TGTGCCAGCACCCCGGACAGCCGGGGCTCACCCCTCCACTTT

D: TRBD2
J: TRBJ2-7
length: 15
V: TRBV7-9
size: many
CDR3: CASRPTSGGAYEQYF
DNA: TGTGCCAGCAGGCCGACTAGCGGGGGAGCATACGAGCAGTACTTC

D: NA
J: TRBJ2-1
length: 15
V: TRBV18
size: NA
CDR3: CASSLVLSRGDEQFF
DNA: TGTGCCAGCTCTCTCGTTCTGAGTCGGGGCGATGAGCAGTTCTTC

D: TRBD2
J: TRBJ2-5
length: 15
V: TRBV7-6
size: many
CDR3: CASSFLAGRQETQYF
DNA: TGTGCCAGCAGCTTCCTAGCGGGGCGGCAAGAGACCCAGTACTTC

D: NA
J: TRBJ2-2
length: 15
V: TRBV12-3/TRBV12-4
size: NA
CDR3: CASSYGAENTGKLFF
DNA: TGTGCCAGCAGTTACGGGGCAGAGAACACCGGGAAGCTGTTTTTT

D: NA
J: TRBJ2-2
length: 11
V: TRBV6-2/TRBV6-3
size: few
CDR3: CASENTGELFF
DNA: TGTGCCAGCGAAAACACCGGGGAGCTGTTTTTT

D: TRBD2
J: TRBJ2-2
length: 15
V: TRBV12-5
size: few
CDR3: CASGLTLQRGGELFF
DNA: TGTGCTAGTGGATTGACCCTACAGCGGGGCGGGGAGCTGTTTTTT

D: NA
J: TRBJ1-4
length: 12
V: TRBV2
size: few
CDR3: CASRRPDEKLFF
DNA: TGTGCCAGCCGCCGACCGGATGAAAAACTGTTTTTT

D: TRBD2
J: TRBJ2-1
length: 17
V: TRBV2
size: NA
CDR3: CASTPRGGGRTHSEQFF
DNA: TGTGCCAGCACCCCACGGGGGGGCGGGAGGACTCATAGTGAGCAGTTCTTC

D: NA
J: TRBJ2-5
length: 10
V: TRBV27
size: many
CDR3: CASMGETQYF
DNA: TGTGCCAGCATGGGGGAGACCCAGTACTTC

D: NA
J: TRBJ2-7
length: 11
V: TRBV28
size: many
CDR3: CASSVVGEQYF
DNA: TGTGCCAGCAGTGTGGTCGGCGAGCAGTACTTC

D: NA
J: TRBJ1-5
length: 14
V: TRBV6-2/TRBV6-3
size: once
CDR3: CASSARTGNQPQHF
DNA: TGTGCCAGCAGTGCCCGGACGGGGAATCAGCCCCAGCATTTT

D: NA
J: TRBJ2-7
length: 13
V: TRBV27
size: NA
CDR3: CASSLLSDYEQYF
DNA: TGTGCCAGCAGTTTACTCTCAGACTACGAGCAGTACTTC

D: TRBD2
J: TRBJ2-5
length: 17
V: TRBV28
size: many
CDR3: CASSLFRLTSGSETQYF
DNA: TGTGCCAGCAGTTTATTCCGTCTTACTAGCGGGAGTGAGACCCAGTACTTC

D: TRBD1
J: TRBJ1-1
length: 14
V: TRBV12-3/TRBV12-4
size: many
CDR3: CASRTGNLGTEAFF
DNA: TGTGCCAGCAGGACAGGGAACCTTGGCACTGAAGCTTTCTTT

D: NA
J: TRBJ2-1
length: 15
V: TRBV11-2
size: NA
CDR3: CATRGTKQVPNEQFF
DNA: TGTGCCACCCGTGGGACCAAACAGGTCCCCAATGAGCAGTTCTTC